Each of the 29 T cell receptor beta chains below was sequenced from the same sample in a study of cytomegalovirus exposure and HLA in healthy donors. PCR involved 60 Vbeta and 13 Jbeta primers. Data came from immunoSEQ multiplex PCR; TCRdb stores just in-frame clones and leaves some out. Here the sample spans 95,000 to 100,000 clones, 60% to 85% being singletons. Sequenced sample: PBMCs. These receptors were collected from a man aged 50-60 years in good health and CMV-seronegative.

This clone was seen a few times. The CDR3 region has the DNA TGTGCCAGCAGCGTAGCGTCAGGGGTGGCAGATACGCAGTATTTT. Amino acid sequence: CASSVASGVADTQYF. The gene calls are TRBV9 and TRBJ2-3; possibly TRBD1 for D (6 bases). There are 15 residues in the CDR3. Per germline, CDR1 SGDLS and CDR2 YYNGEE. The V gene lost 0 bases and the J gene lost 4 bases, with 12 bases spanning the gap.

This chain joins TRBV27 and TRBJ2-1, with 15 bases that match TRBD2. Losses at the gene ends were 5 bases for V and 3 bases for J; bases not matched to a gene: 8. The CDR3 spans 18 residues. Per germline, CDR1 MNHEY and CDR2 SMNVEV (reference sequence). The CDR3 reads CASSEGTSGGIYYNEQFF. The CDR3 nucleotides read TGTGCCAGCAGTGAAGGGACTAGCGGGGGGATATACTACAATGAGCAGTTCTTC.

The chain links TRBV4-1 to TRBJ2-2; the D is unclear. The CDR3 loop spans 13 amino acids. CDR1 and CDR2 from the germline V gene are MGHRA and YSYEKL. With 5 bases removed from V and 5 bases from J, the gap between germline ends came to 9 bases. DNA of the CDR3: TGCGCCAGCAGCTTTCCGGGTACCGGGGAGCTGTTTTTT. Translated: CASSFPGTGELFF.

This chain uses TRBV11-2 with TRBJ2-6, with 7 bases fitting TRBD1. Germline V CDR1 and CDR2: SGHAT, FQNNGV. This CDR3 is built from 18 residues. V lost 5 bases and J lost 0; bases outside the gene matches: 10. The CDR3 loop reads CASSRTRDSYSGANVLTF. The CDR3 DNA is TGTGCCAGCAGCCGCACCCGGGACAGTTACTCTGGGGCCAACGTCCTGACTTTC.

This clone was seen a handful of times. The chain combines TRBV4-1 with TRBJ1-5, with D perhaps TRBD1 (6 bases). The CDR3 runs 15 residues. Looked up from germline, CDR1 is MGHRA and CDR2 is YSYEKL. V was pared by 1 base and J by 4 bases, with 11 bases between. This CDR3 is CASSQGTVPNQPQHF. CDR3 sequence (DNA): TGCGCCAGCAGCCAAGGGACAGTGCCTAATCAGCCCCAGCATTTT.

V usage is TRBV11-3 and J usage is TRBJ2-1, with TRBD1 identical over 10 bases. Germline V gene data show CDR1 as SGHNT and CDR2 as YENEEA. J lost 4 bases, V lost 5 bases, and 5 bases had no gene match. CDR3 size: 15 residues. The DNA for the CDR3 is TGTGCCAGCAGCCGCCAGGACAGGGGGTACAATGAGCAGTTCTTC. Translating gives CASSRQDRGYNEQFF.

V gene TRBV6-1 combines with J gene TRBJ1-5; 8 nucleotides match TRBD1. The germline CDR1 and CDR2 sequences are MNHNS and SASEGT. The V and J ends lost 8 bases and 5 bases, in that order; junction bases with no gene match: 8. The CDR3 is 14 amino acids. The CDR3, as DNA: TGTGCCAGCGCTCCAGGGGGCACGGATCAGCCCCAGCATTTT. Translated: CASAPGGTDQPQHF.

V usage is TRBV30 and J usage is TRBJ2-7; 9 bases line up with TRBD1. CDR1 and CDR2 (germline): GTSNPN, SVGIG (reference sequence). The CDR3 is made up of 15 amino acids. After removal of 2 bases from V and 0 bases from J, the junction contained 5 bases not matched to a gene. The CDR3 protein is CAWSFRDRVSYEQYF. CDR3 nucleotide sequence: TGTGCCTGGAGTTTCCGGGACAGGGTCTCCTACGAGCAGTACTTC.

The CDR3 loop is CASSIRPRGSSQPQHF. As DNA, the CDR3 is TGTGCCAGTAGTATCCGCCCCCGAGGGTCAAGTCAGCCCCAGCATTTT. This chain uses TRBV19 with TRBJ1-5; D is unclear. CDR1 and CDR2 (germline): LNHDA, SQIVND (reference sequence). Trimming stripped 3 bases from V and 6 bases from J, with 18 bases between. The CDR3 totals 16 residues. Drawing the rest from reference TRBV19 and TRBJ1-5, the complete variable domain is DGGITQSPKYLFRKEGQNVTLSCEQNLNHDAMYWYRQDPGQGLRLIYYSQIVNDFQKGDIAEGYSVSREKKESFPLTVTSAQKNPTAFYLCASSIRPRGSSQPQHFGDGTRLSIL.

The chain combines TRBV5-1 with TRBJ1-4, with TRBD1 identical over 7 bases. From germline, CDR1 is SGHRS and CDR2 YFSETQ. J gave up 5 bases and V 3 bases, and 10 bases lay outside the gene matches. CDR3 length: 16 amino acids. DNA of the CDR3: TGCGCCAGCAGCTGGGGATTGGGACAGCGAAATGAAAAACTGTTTTTT. As protein: CASSWGLGQRNEKLFF.

The sample holds a few counts of this clone. V usage is TRBV5-1 and J usage is TRBJ2-1; D possibly corresponds to TRBD2 (5 bases). In germline, CDR1 is SGHRS, CDR2 YFSETQ. CDR3 length: 14 amino acids. V was pared by 3 bases and J by 5 bases, with 12 bases between. As DNA, the CDR3 is TGCGCCAGCAGCTCGGGGTGGAGCGACAATGAGCAGTTCTTC. Amino acids: CASSSGWSDNEQFF. The full variable domain, completed using reference TRBV5-1 and TRBJ2-1, is KAGVTQTPRYLIKTRGQQVTLSCSPISGHRSVSWYQQTPGQGLQFLFEYFSETQRNKGNFPGRFSGRQFSNSRSEMNVSTLELGDSALYLCASSSGWSDNEQFFGPGTRLTVL.

The gene calls are TRBV18 and TRBJ2-3; possible D gene TRBD2, 7 bases. Germline lookup yields CDR1 KGHSH and CDR2 LQKENI. The CDR3 is 15 residues long. Trimming removed 0 bases from V and 2 bases from J, with 9 bases in between. The CDR3 nucleotides read TGTGCCAGCTCACCACCGGCGGGGGCCACAGATACGCAGTATTTT. It yields the protein CASSPPAGATDTQYF.

The chain is built from TRBV7-3 and TRBJ2-1, with 9 bases lining up with TRBD1. CDR1 and CDR2 from the germline V gene are SGHTA and FQGTGA. The CDR3 has 15 residues. The ends lost 5 bases at V and 7 bases at J; junction bases unmatched: 9. CDR3: CASSKDRGKWNEQFF. The CDR3 DNA follows: TGTGCCAGCAGCAAAGACAGGGGGAAATGGAATGAGCAGTTCTTC.

The genes are TRBV10-3 and TRBJ1-1; 11 bases are shared with TRBD1. CDR3 length: 12 residues. Germline assignment: CDR1 ENHRY and CDR2 SYGVKD. The ends lost 6 bases at V and 11 bases at J; junction bases unmatched: 5. CDR3 sequence (DNA): TGTGCCATCAGAGGACAGGGGGCCGGCGCTTTCTTT. Translated: CAIRGQGAGAFF.

The gene calls are TRBV7-2 and TRBJ2-1, with D perhaps matching TRBD2 (6 bases). The V and J ends lost 5 bases and 0 bases respectively, with 17 bases between them. From germline, CDR1 is SGHTA and CDR2 FQGNSA. CDR3 length equals 17 residues. The DNA for the CDR3 is TGTGCCAGCAGCCCCCCTGAAGGACTAAGCTCCTACAATGAGCAGTTCTTC. Translated, it gives CASSPPEGLSSYNEQFF.

This chain joins TRBV4-1 and TRBJ2-5, with 12 bases identical to TRBD1. The CDR3 consists of 19 residues. After removal of 1 base from V and 5 bases from J, the junction contained 14 bases not matched to a gene. Germline V gene data show CDR1 as MGHRA and CDR2 as YSYEKL. As DNA, the CDR3 is TGCGCCAGCAGCCAAGGCCTAGGGACAGGGGGCGTCGGTGGGGAGACCCAGTACTTC. Encoded protein: CASSQGLGTGGVGGETQYF.

The chain carries TRBV7-6 and TRBJ2-3, with 11 bases that match TRBD1. Trimming removed 1 base from V and 5 bases from J; junction bases left unmatched: 2. Germline V gives CDR1 SGHVS, CDR2 FNYEAQ. The CDR3 extends over 15 amino acids. The CDR3 is CASSLGGTGGDTQYF. The CDR3 bases are TGTGCCAGCAGCTTAGGGGGGACAGGGGGAGATACGCAGTATTTT.

In its sample, this clone was seen once. The V and J genes are TRBV19 and TRBJ2-2; TRBD1 matches at 9 bases. V was pared by 9 bases and J by 2 bases, with 4 bases of the junction left unmatched. The CDR3 is made up of 14 amino acids. The germline gives CDR1 LNHDA, CDR2 SQIVND (reference sequence). CDR3 nucleotide sequence: TGTGCCAGCAGGACAGGGGTAAACACCGGGGAGCTGTTTTTT. Protein product: CASRTGVNTGELFF.

This clone was counted a few times. A far bigger clonotype differs at one base, so this is likely a read error. The DNA for the CDR3 is TGTGCCAGCAGCTTGATGCGAGGGGGCACCGGGGAGCTGTTTTTT. Encoded protein: CASSLMRGGTGELFF. The V gene is TRBV5-6, the J gene TRBJ2-2; D is perhaps TRBD1 (6 bases). Per the germline V gene, CDR1 is SGHDT and CDR2 is YYEEEE. The CDR3 sequence is 15 residues long. V gave up 1 base and J gave up 4 bases, with 11 bases separating them.

V usage is TRBV5-4 and J usage is TRBJ2-7; 8 bases map to TRBD1. CDR3 length equals 15 residues. Germline-derived CDR1 and CDR2 are SGHNT and YYREEE (reference sequence). V lost 2 bases to trimming and J lost 3 bases; unmatched junction nucleotides: 7. DNA of the CDR3: TGTGCCAGCAGCTTCCGGGACAGGTCAGGCTACGAGCAGTACTTC. This encodes CASSFRDRSGYEQYF.

The CDR3 spells CASSLLRTSTDTQYF. CDR3 DNA sequence: TGTGCCAGCAGCTTACTCAGGACTAGCACAGATACGCAGTATTTT. This chain uses TRBV7-2 with TRBJ2-3; D is perhaps TRBD2 (5 bases). Per germline, CDR1 SGHTA and CDR2 FQGNSA. This CDR3 is 15 amino acids long. V was shortened by 2 bases and J by 0 bases, with 9 bases between the two germline ends.

This clone appeared a few times. The chain joins TRBV29-1 to TRBJ2-3; TRBD1 agrees at 9 bases. The CDR3 is 13 amino acids. CDR1 is SQVTM and CDR2 is ANQGSEA in the germline V gene. V lost 7 bases, J lost 4 bases, and 6 bases stayed unmatched. The CDR3 nucleotides read TGCAGCGCCTCTACAGGGGGCTCAGATACGCAGTATTTT. Translating it yields CSASTGGSDTQYF.

CDR3 nucleotide sequence: TGTGCCAGCAGTGATAGACTCGATACGCAGTATTTT. Encoded protein: CASSDRLDTQYF. This rearrangement joins TRBV6-1 to TRBJ2-3; D ambiguous. Germline values: CDR1 MNHNS, CDR2 SASEGT. Deletions cut 3 bases from V and 6 bases from J, with 7 bases between. The CDR3 has 12 residues.

The chain joins TRBV30 to TRBJ2-5; tentative D call: TRBD2 (5 bases). The V and J ends lost 5 bases and 7 bases respectively, with 14 bases between them. Per germline, CDR1 GTSNPN and CDR2 SVGIG (reference sequence). The CDR3 totals 12 residues. The chain's CDR3 is CAWEVYGGTQYF. CDR3 DNA sequence: TGTGCCTGGGAGGTTTATGGAGGGACCCAGTACTTC.

The CDR3 sequence is CASKQVPLGEQFF. The CDR3 bases are TGTGCCAGTAAACAGGTCCCGCTTGGTGAGCAGTTCTTC. The chain carries TRBV19 and TRBJ2-1; tentative D call: TRBD1 (5 bases). The V end lost 7 bases, the J end lost 9 bases, and 16 bases lay between the germline ends. Germline-derived CDR1 and CDR2 are LNHDA and SQIVND (reference sequence). This CDR3 has 13 residues.

This clone turned up a few times. This rearrangement joins TRBV6-5 to TRBJ1-3, with TRBD1 as a possible D gene (5 bases). Germline V lookup: CDR1 MNHEY, CDR2 SVGAGI. The CDR3 loop spans 15 amino acids. The V and J ends lost 6 bases and 6 bases respectively, with 18 bases between them. CDR3 in DNA: TGTGCCAGCAGCAGAGGGAGGGGCAGATTAAACACCATATATTTT. This codes for CASSRGRGRLNTIYF.

The chain has TRBV5-5 and TRBJ1-5; 12 bases line up with TRBD1. Germline-derived CDR1 and CDR2 are SGHKS and YYEKEE (reference sequence). V was clipped by 4 bases and J by 7 bases; unmatched bases: 15. The CDR3 runs 18 residues. The CDR3 bases are TGTGCCAGCAGCCCTATAAGCGGGGGACAGGGGGCCGGGCAGCCCCAGCATTTT. Translation: CASSPISGGQGAGQPQHF. The complete variable domain, with remaining parts taken from reference TRBV5-5 and TRBJ1-5, reads DAGVTQSPTHLIKTRGQQVTLRCSPISGHKSVSWYQQVLGQGPQFIFQYYEKEERGRGNFPDRFSARQFPNYSSELNVNALLLGDSALYLCASSPISGGQGAGQPQHFGDGTRLSIL.

This chain uses TRBV13 with TRBJ1-2, with D unclear. Trimming took off 5 bases at V and 8 bases at J, with 18 bases between the two ends. CDR1 and CDR2 from the germline V gene are PRHDT and FYEKMQ (reference sequence). This CDR3 has 14 residues. The DNA for the CDR3 is TGTGCCAGCAGCCTAAGAGCCCGACTGGAGGGCTACACCTTC. It codes for CASSLRARLEGYTF.

The chain joins TRBV29-1 to TRBJ1-1; 7 bases agree with TRBD1. This CDR3 is built from 13 residues. Unmatched junction bases numbered 4, after V lost 5 bases and J lost 1 base. Germline V gene data show CDR1 as SQVTM and CDR2 as ANQGSEA. Here the CDR3 DNA reads TGCAGCGTTAACAGGGGACCGAACACTGAAGCTTTCTTT. This gives the protein CSVNRGPNTEAFF.